This T cell receptor beta chain was identified in a study of blood T cell repertoires in COVID-19. As for the study in general: T cells, B-cell-depleted T cells, or PBMCs supplied cDNA or gDNA.

Ages ranged from about 18 to 89 years, with residence in some 25 US areas. Cohorts were determined from participant-reported clinical history. With 5 bases clipped from V and 4 bases from J, the junction kept 9 bases outside the gene matches. The germline V gene encodes CDR1 SGHAT and CDR2 FQNNGV. The CDR3 runs to 16 residues. Per the original data handling: Reference gene primer amplification in the assay estimated nucleated cell counts. Profiling relied on immunoSEQ multiplex PCR, and the TCRdb table lists in-frame clones only, not all of them. V and J calls and clone size are as listed in that table; D and trimming were resolved from the DNA. The data show over 130,000 clones, around four fifths seen once.

The clonotype was recovered from a woman aged 45-59 years with acute COVID-19. This chain connects TRBV11-2 to TRBJ2-2, with 8 bases lining up with TRBD2. The sequenced sample was PBMCs or T cells enriched from blood (not recorded which). This CDR3 is CASSPAAGAATGELFF. In DNA form, the CDR3 reads TGTGCCAGCAGCCCCGCAGCGGGAGCGGCCACCGGGGAGCTGTTTTTT.